A single T cell receptor (beta chain) is shown here with its context. Its antigen remains undetermined. The sequence runs out 3 residues before the end of the CDR3; the remainder is reconstructed from the germline J gene. For TCRbeta CDR3 sequencing, genomic DNA was extracted from sorted cells using the QIAGEN DNeasy Blood and Tissue Kit. High-throughput TCRbeta CDR3 sequencing was carried out commercially through immunoSEQ, with PCR amplification with bias correction and internal controls included. Concerning the study's data processing: Unique productive TCRbeta sequences were defined by CDR3 nucleotide sequence where primers matched, and otherwise by CDR3 amino acid sequence together with Vbeta and Jbeta genes. To correct sorting error, sequences shared between sorted populations at a frequency ratio of 2:1 or less were removed; the rest were assigned to the higher population. Sequences were defined as donor-reactive when expanded at least 5-fold in CFSE-low cells versus unstimulated cells and present at a frequency of at least 0.01% in CFSE-low cells. Repertoire divergence was quantified by Jensen-Shannon divergence using the top 100 TCRbeta sequences ranked by frequency. When a sample had multiple sequencing runs, each run was corrected for sorting error separately and the runs were then pooled. The table comes from immuneACCESS by way of TCRdb, which keeps in-frame sequences with V and J called. Part of the clones is missing from these tables; in studies checked, under half for an unresolved V gene and the rest for unknown reasons. Clonal size and the V and J genes are those of that table, whereas D and trimming came from the DNA. The sample table holds about 48,000 clones. The top ten clones comprise 0.7% to 0.95% of the sample.

This record belongs to a study of Tregs in tolerant kidney transplant recipients (dated by TCRdb to the late 2010s). Describing the broader study: The transplants used related donors along with nonmyeloablative bone marrow transplantation, and in the human trials mixed chimerism was transient. The study used TCRbeta sequencing to identify donor-specific regulatory T cells before combined kidney and bone marrow transplantation, then tracked those cells after transplant.

What the work shows at the level of the full study, not this receptor alone: Although technical replication error seemed to be minimal, the question of biological reproducibility was not addressed directly. Because only a small number of patients were included, the study had limitations, and the results will need to be validated in larger populations as well as under other immunosuppression protocols. In tolerant patients, the expansion of donor-specific Tregs was greater than global Treg expansion, suggesting that the expansion was antigen-driven rather than nonspecific. PCR primers changed over time for some patients, so nucleotide-level comparison across those patients' samples was not possible. The most biologically relevant and donor-specific TCRbeta repertoire appeared to be identified by expanding Tregs with activated donor B cells.

This specimen's time point label, interpreted: blood sample drawn before combined kidney and bone marrow transplant. Unstimulated Tregs (CD4+CD25+CD127-), CD4+ non-Tregs (CD4+CD25-), CD4 and CD8 cells were FACS-sorted from thawed PBMCs. The patients were several recipients of combined kidney and bone marrow transplants from the ITN036ST trial, and samples were available only from these trial subjects. Healthy control blood was processed to PBMCs with a Ficoll density gradient and then cryopreserved, whereas patient PBMCs were collected both before and after transplant. V and J are trimmed by 4 bases and 3 bases, and the gene matches miss 4 bases of the junction. The CDR3 runs 14 amino acids, cysteine and phenylalanine included. Part of the CDR3 DNA is given, 33 bases translated from base 1. The germline V gene yields SGHRS for CDR1 and YFSETQ for CDR2.

The starting material was CD4+ T cells from blood, obtained before the transplant. This TCR was sampled from a human donor who received a combined kidney and bone marrow transplant. Recombination connected TRBV5-1 to TRBJ2-7; 10 of the junction bases match TRBD1. The part of the CDR3 DNA that was read is TGCGCCAGCAGCCGGGACAGGGGACACTACGAG. This translates into CASSRDRGHYE. The CDR3 in its entirety is CASSRDRGHYEQYF.